Below, 18 T cell receptor beta chains from the same sample are listed, as sequenced in a study of T cell responses to AZD1222 COVID-19 vaccine. Method: immunoSEQ multiplex PCR; TCRdb's copy keeps in-frame clones and lacks some. Found here are about 130,000 clones, 90% of them singletons; the top ten hold 1.5% to 2%. The sequences come from peripheral blood, collected on day 0 of AZD1222 vaccination. Receptors originate from an adult in good health.

V and J are TRBV4-2 and TRBJ2-5, with 9 positions matching TRBD2. J lost 4 bases, V lost 0 bases, and 9 bases had no gene match. This CDR3 is built from 17 residues. The germline V gene encodes CDR1 LGHNA and CDR2 YNFKEQ. The CDR3 region is CASSQEWSGGRIETQYF. DNA of the CDR3: TGTGCCAGCAGCCAAGAGTGGAGCGGGGGGCGGATAGAGACCCAGTACTTC.

In nucleotides, the CDR3 is TGTGCCAGTAGTGCCGGGACAGGGGACGGGGAGCTGTTTTTT. This encodes CASSAGTGDGELFF. V is TRBV19 and J is TRBJ2-2; 10 bases line up with TRBD1. Germline CDR1 reads LNHDA; CDR2 reads SQIVND (reference sequence). V dropped 5 bases and J dropped 7; count of bases not matched to a gene: 4. The CDR3 consists of 14 residues.

The chain carries TRBV4-3 and TRBJ2-3, with D uncertain. CDR3 length equals 16 residues. V gave up 0 bases and J gave up 1 base, with 11 bases separating them. Germline assignment: CDR1 LGHNA and CDR2 YSLEER. The CDR3 loop reads CASSQDQTPGTDTQYF. The CDR3 DNA follows: TGCGCCAGCAGCCAAGACCAAACACCTGGCACAGATACGCAGTATTTT.

This sequence joins TRBV19 and TRBJ2-1; D is perhaps TRBD1 or TRBD2 (7 bases each). V lost 7 bases to trimming and J lost 0 bases, with 13 bases between them. Germline CDR1 reads LNHDA; CDR2 reads SQIVND (reference sequence). The CDR3 has 15 amino acids. This CDR3 reads CASTQGGHSYNEQFF. In nucleotides, the CDR3 is TGTGCCAGTACCCAGGGGGGGCACTCCTACAATGAGCAGTTCTTC.

The chain employs TRBV28 and TRBJ2-7; possible D gene TRBD1, 5 bases. CDR1 and CDR2 (germline): MDHEN, SYDVKM. Trimming removed 7 bases at V and 6 bases at J, with 16 bases between. The CDR3 is made up of 13 amino acids. For the CDR3, the DNA is TGTGCCAGCACAGAGTCTGGGGCTCGCGAGCAGTACTTC. It is translated as CASTESGAREQYF.

This chain links TRBV4-1 with TRBJ2-4, with D possibly being TRBD2 (6 bases). The CDR3 sequence is 17 residues long. CDR1 MGHRA and CDR2 YSYEKL come from the germline V gene. The V and J ends lost 0 bases and 0 bases respectively, with 12 bases between them. CDR3 coding DNA: TGCGCCAGCAGCCAAGACCACACGGGGGTAGCCAAAAACATTCAGTACTTC. It specifies CASSQDHTGVAKNIQYF.

The chain couples TRBV5-1 to TRBJ1-2; D remains unclear. Trimming pared 5 bases from V and 2 bases from J, leaving 16 bases between. The CDR3 covers 15 residues. CDR1 is SGHRS and CDR2 is YFSETQ in the germline V gene. Written as DNA, the CDR3 is TGCGCCAGCAGACGGTACAATTCTCCCAACTATGGCTACACCTTC. Amino acid sequence: CASRRYNSPNYGYTF.

CDR3 protein: CASSRRGMANQPQHF. The CDR3 DNA follows: TGTGCCAGCTCCAGGCGAGGGATGGCCAATCAGCCCCAGCATTTT. This chain uses TRBV6-5 with TRBJ1-5; D gene ambiguous. Germline V CDR1 and CDR2: MNHEY, SVGAGI. The CDR3 is made up of 15 amino acids. V was shortened by 8 bases and J by 3 bases, with 17 bases between the two germline ends.

The rearrangement uses TRBV2 and TRBJ2-1, with D perhaps TRBD1 or TRBD2 (5 bases each). The V end was cut by 4 bases, the J end by 7 bases, with 14 bases between. Germline CDR1 and CDR2: SNHLY and FYNNEI. The CDR3 sequence is 14 residues long. CDR3 nucleotides: TGTGCCAGCAGTGGTGGGACCCCTCGGAATGAGCAGTTCTTC. Protein: CASSGGTPRNEQFF. Full variable domain (missing parts from reference TRBV2 and TRBJ2-1): EPEVTQTPSHQVTQMGQEVILRCVPISNHLYFYWYRQILGQKVEFLVSFYNNEISEKSEIFDDQFSVERPDGSNFTLKIRSTKLEDSAMYFCASSGGTPRNEQFFGPGTRLTVL.

In regard to this clone: Other DNA sequences in this sample translate to the same CDR3. This chain joins TRBV18 and TRBJ2-1, with 7 nucleotides matching TRBD2. The ends lost 3 bases at V and 0 bases at J; junction bases unmatched: 5. The germline gives CDR1 KGHSH, CDR2 LQKENI. The CDR3 consists of 16 residues. CDR3 sequence reads: CASSPPGGSSYNEQFF. The CDR3 DNA reads as TGTGCCAGCTCACCCCCCGGCGGGAGCTCCTACAATGAGCAGTTCTTC.

The chain employs TRBV6-5 and TRBJ1-1; no definite D call. V lost 2 bases, J lost 5 bases, and 12 bases lay in between. The CDR3 consists of 14 residues. Germline V lookup: CDR1 MNHEY, CDR2 SVGAGI. CDR3 sequence reads: CASSYGFMETEAFF. The CDR3 DNA follows: TGTGCCAGCAGTTACGGTTTCATGGAAACTGAAGCTTTCTTT.

The chain carries TRBV28 and TRBJ2-1; 11 bases agree with TRBD2. The junction had 4 bases not matched to a gene; V was cut back by 3 bases and J by 3 bases. The CDR3 covers 16 residues. The V gene's germline CDR1 is MDHEN and CDR2 SYDVKM. CDR3 sequence: CASSLRTSGFYNEQFF. For the CDR3, the DNA is TGTGCCAGCAGTTTGAGGACTAGCGGGTTCTACAATGAGCAGTTCTTC.

V usage is TRBV29-1 and J usage is TRBJ2-2; D possibly corresponds to TRBD1 (6 bases). Trimming took off 5 bases at V and 6 bases at J, with 7 bases between the two ends. Germline V CDR1 and CDR2: SQVTM, ANQGSEA. The CDR3 consists of 11 residues. The CDR3 sequence: CSVKGAGELFF. CDR3 in DNA: TGCAGCGTTAAGGGGGCCGGGGAGCTGTTTTTT.

The genes are TRBV18 and TRBJ1-2; D is perhaps TRBD1 (5 bases). The CDR3 has 16 residues. Trimming took off 3 bases at V and 4 bases at J, with 18 bases between the two ends. The germline V gene encodes CDR1 KGHSH and CDR2 LQKENI. CDR3 sequence reads: CASSPYEDILIYGYTF. In DNA form, the CDR3 reads TGTGCCAGCTCACCTTATGAGGACATCTTAATCTATGGCTACACCTTC.

The chain combines TRBV28 with TRBJ2-7; weak D call: TRBD1 (6 bases). The CDR3 extends over 15 amino acids. Trimming cost V 5 bases and J 1 base, with 15 bases left between them. Germline V CDR1 and CDR2: MDHEN, SYDVKM. The CDR3 sequence is CASSVQGGRSYEQYF. The CDR3 nucleotides are TGTGCCAGCAGTGTACAGGGTGGTCGGTCCTACGAGCAGTACTTC. The full variable domain, with the rest looked up from reference TRBV28 and TRBJ2-7, is DVKVTQSSRYLVKRTGEKVFLECVQDMDHENMFWYRQDPGLGLRLIYFSYDVKMKEKGDIPEGYSVSREKKERFSLILESASTNQTSMYLCASSVQGGRSYEQYFGPGTRLTVT.

CDR3 DNA: TGTGCCAGCAGCTTTGGGACCGCAACTAATGAAAAACTGTTTTTT. Encoded protein: CASSFGTATNEKLFF. The rearrangement links TRBV5-6 to TRBJ1-4; a possible D gene is TRBD1 (5 bases). The ends were cut back, 2 bases at V and 0 bases at J, with 8 bases in the middle. The CDR3 consists of 15 residues. Per germline, CDR1 SGHDT and CDR2 YYEEEE. Filled out from reference TRBV5-6 and TRBJ1-4, the complete variable domain reads DAGVTQSPTHLIKTRGQQVTLRCSPKSGHDTVSWYQQALGQGPQFIFQYYEEEERQRGNFPDRFSGHQFPNYSSELNVNALLLGDSALYLCASSFGTATNEKLFFGSGTQLSVL.

Only a few counts were recorded for this clone. V and J are TRBV7-2 and TRBJ1-5; 9 bases line up with TRBD1. This CDR3 spans 15 amino acids. With V trimmed by 1 base and J by 5 bases, 3 bases remained unmatched. Per the germline V gene, CDR1 is SGHTA and CDR2 is FQGNSA. The CDR3 spells CASSLGDRDHQPQHF. The CDR3 bases are TGTGCCAGCAGCTTAGGGGACAGGGATCATCAGCCCCAGCATTTT.

The chain is built from TRBV27 and TRBJ1-3; D is perhaps TRBD1 (5 bases). The CDR3 runs 13 residues. The V and J ends lost 6 bases and 0 bases respectively, with 6 bases between them. The germline V gene has CDR1 MNHEY and CDR2 SMNVEV (reference sequence). CDR3 protein: CASRGLSGNTIYF. In DNA form, the CDR3 reads TGTGCCAGCAGGGGACTCTCTGGAAACACCATATATTTT.